The 13 T cell receptor beta chains below were found in one sample sequenced in a study of blood T cell repertoires in COVID-19. The repertoire was sequenced with immunoSEQ multiplex PCR; TCRdb's copy has only in-frame clones and lacks some. The table lists 200,000 to 250,000 clones, 80% to 85% of them singletons. The source material was peripheral blood. Receptor source: a woman aged 30 to 39 who had recovered from COVID-19.

This chain joins TRBV4-2 and TRBJ2-5; TRBD2 is a possible D gene (5 bases). Deletions cut 1 base from V and 4 bases from J, with 13 bases between. Germline CDR1 reads LGHNA; CDR2 reads YNFKEQ. The CDR3 spans 15 residues. The CDR3 sequence is CASSQGAGVTETQYF. In DNA form, the CDR3 reads TGTGCCAGCAGCCAAGGGGCCGGGGTAACAGAGACCCAGTACTTC.

This clone is a singleton in its sample. This chain joins TRBV3-1 (or the pseudogene TRBV3-2) and TRBJ1-1; TRBD1 matches at 7 bases. Germline trimming cut 2 bases from V and 5 bases from J; bases unmatched to any gene: 11. Per germline, CDR1 LGHDT and CDR2 YNNKEL (reference sequence). The CDR3 consists of 16 residues. For the CDR3, the DNA is TGTGCCAGCAGCCAAAGGGTAGGGGGCGAGGCGACTGAAGCTTTCTTT. It specifies CASSQRVGGEATEAFF.

The chain links TRBV30 to TRBJ1-6, with TRBD1 identical over 8 bases. The CDR3 spans 17 residues. Germline V gene data show CDR1 as GTSNPN and CDR2 as SVGIG (reference sequence). With 4 bases clipped from V and 6 bases from J, the junction kept 14 bases outside the gene matches. CDR3 sequence: CAWTRNQGAAGNSPLHF. The CDR3 nucleotides read TGTGCCTGGACTCGAAACCAGGGGGCAGCGGGTAATTCACCCCTCCACTTT.

The rearrangement links TRBV6-5 to TRBJ2-5; weak D call: TRBD2 (6 bases). CDR1 MNHEY and CDR2 SVGAGI come from the germline V gene. Deletions cut 6 bases from V and 3 bases from J, with 11 bases between. This CDR3 is 13 amino acids long. CDR3 nucleotide sequence: TGTGCCAGCAGGGGGCCGGGAGAAGAGACCCAGTACTTC. Its protein product is CASRGPGEETQYF.

This chain uses TRBV30 with TRBJ2-3; maybe TRBD1 (5 bases). This CDR3 comprises 12 residues. The germline gives CDR1 GTSNPN, CDR2 SVGIG (reference sequence). Trimming took 0 bases from V and 9 from J, leaving 10 bases between them. CDR3 nucleotide sequence: TGTGCCTGGAGTGTACAGGCAGGGACGCAGTATTTT. Protein product: CAWSVQAGTQYF.

The V call is TRBV28, the J call TRBJ1-2, with 7 positions matching TRBD1. V lost 3 bases and J lost 2; bases outside the gene matches: 3. The germline gives CDR1 MDHEN, CDR2 SYDVKM. The CDR3 has 14 residues. CDR3 region: CASSLETGNYGYTF. Here the CDR3 DNA reads TGTGCCAGCAGTTTGGAGACAGGGAACTATGGCTACACCTTC.

V is TRBV27 and J is TRBJ2-7; a possible D gene is TRBD2 (5 bases). The CDR3 has 14 residues. The V gene lost 8 bases and the J gene lost 1 base, with 15 bases spanning the gap. Germline values: CDR1 MNHEY, CDR2 SMNVEV (reference sequence). The CDR3 reads CASSKDFYSYEQYF. CDR3 nucleotide sequence: TGTGCCAGCTCAAAGGACTTTTATTCCTACGAGCAGTACTTC.

The chain links TRBV28 to TRBJ1-2, with a tentative D call TRBD1 (6 bases). The germline V gene has CDR1 MDHEN and CDR2 SYDVKM. This CDR3 has 14 residues. Trimming removed 4 bases from V and 4 bases from J, with 13 bases in between. The DNA of the CDR3 is TGTGCCAGCAGTTCCCAGCGGGGGCTCTATGGCTACACCTTC. This codes for CASSSQRGLYGYTF.

This sequence joins TRBV7-2 and TRBJ1-6; D uncertain. V was cut by 1 base and J by 0 bases, with 4 bases left in between. Germline values: CDR1 SGHTA, CDR2 FQGNSA. This CDR3 comprises 15 residues. In DNA form, the CDR3 reads TGTGCCAGCAGCTTAGTGAGCTCCTATAATTCACCCCTCCACTTT. Translated: CASSLVSSYNSPLHF.

The genes are TRBV4-2 and TRBJ1-2; D is unclear. V lost 0 bases and J 5 bases, leaving 16 bases between the germline ends. Germline loops: CDR1 LGHNA, CDR2 YNFKEQ. This CDR3 comprises 16 residues. The CDR3 here is CASSQEGHALPYGYTF. CDR3 sequence (DNA): TGTGCCAGCAGCCAAGAAGGTCACGCACTACCTTATGGCTACACCTTC.

This chain joins TRBV27 and TRBJ2-5, with TRBD1 matching 12 bases. The ends lost 2 bases at V and 5 bases at J; junction bases unmatched: 6. CDR1 is MNHEY, CDR2 SMNVEV, per germline (reference sequence). The CDR3 runs 16 residues. The CDR3 region has the DNA TGTGCCAGCAGTTTACGGGACAGGGGGCTTGGGGAGACCCAGTACTTC. It specifies CASSLRDRGLGETQYF.

This sequence joins TRBV3-1 (or the pseudogene TRBV3-2) and TRBJ2-3; 7 bases match TRBD2. The CDR3 length is 17 residues. Germline assignment: CDR1 LGHDT and CDR2 YNNKEL (reference sequence). Unmatched junction bases numbered 10, after V lost 0 bases and J lost 4 bases. The DNA of the CDR3 is TGTGCCAGCAGCCAAGAAAGCCTATGGCGGGAGCCAGATACGCAGTATTTT. It is translated as CASSQESLWREPDTQYF.

The V gene is TRBV30, the J gene TRBJ2-1; TRBD2 aligns across 10 bases. Germline CDR1 is GTSNPN and CDR2 is SVGIG (reference sequence). Trimming took 7 bases from V and 2 from J; bases not matched to a gene: 11. The CDR3 runs to 16 residues. CDR3 nucleotides: TGTGCCTCTGAGCCTAGCGGGAGAGGCCCCTACAATGAGCAGTTCTTC. Protein: CASEPSGRGPYNEQFF.